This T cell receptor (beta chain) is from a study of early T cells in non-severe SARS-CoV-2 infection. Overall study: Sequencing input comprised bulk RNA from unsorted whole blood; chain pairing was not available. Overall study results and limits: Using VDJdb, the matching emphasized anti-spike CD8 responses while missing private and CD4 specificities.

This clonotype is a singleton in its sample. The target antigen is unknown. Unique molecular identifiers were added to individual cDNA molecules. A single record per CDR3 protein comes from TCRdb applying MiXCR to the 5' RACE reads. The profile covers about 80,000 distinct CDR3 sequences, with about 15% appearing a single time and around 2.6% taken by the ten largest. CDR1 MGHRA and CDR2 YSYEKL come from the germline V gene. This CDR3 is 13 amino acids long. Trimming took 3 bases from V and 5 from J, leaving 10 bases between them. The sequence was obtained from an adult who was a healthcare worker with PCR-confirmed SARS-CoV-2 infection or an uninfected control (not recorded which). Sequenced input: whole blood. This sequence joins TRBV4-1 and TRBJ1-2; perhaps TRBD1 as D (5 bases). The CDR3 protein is CASSQRGSYGYTF. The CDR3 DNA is TGCGCCAGCAGCCAGAGGGGCAGTTATGGCTACACCTTC.